This TCR beta chain was obtained from a study of neurological immune-mediated disorders. With respect to this clonotype: Compared with germline, one end of the junction differs, possibly owing to a read error.

TCRdb re-called the 5' RACE reads with MiXCR, one entry per CDR3 protein. The sample comprises 55,000 to 70,000 distinct CDR3 sequences, roughly 11% of which are singletons, and 1.5% to 2% rests with the top ten. The CDR3 runs 15 residues. CDR1 and CDR2 (germline): SGHRS, YFSETQ. The source of this sequence is a man in his sixties in good health. The sample was PBMCs. V is TRBV5-1 and J is TRBJ2-2, with 9 bases lining up with TRBD2. The CDR3 bases are TGCGCCAGCAGCTACAGCGGGGGGTACGGAGGGGAGATGTTTTTT. It specifies CASSYSGGYGGEMFF.